This T cell receptor beta chain was observed in a study of blood T cells in healthy people across ages. Study summary: The capture of about one barcoded beta molecule per two T cells was achieved by template switching. Study-wide results and limits: Unsorted PBMCs prevented conclusive naive versus antigen-experienced comparison.

About 10 milliliters of peripheral blood were drawn from each donor into EDTA-treated tubes. A sample-barcoded 5' primer and a J-beta primer mix were used in a second PCR of about 6 to 12 cycles. Each CDR3 protein is one row after TCRdb ran MiXCR on the 5' RACE reads. The sample carries over 950,000 distinct CDR3 sequences, under 40% recorded once. Trimming cost V 1 base and J 0 bases; bases outside gene matches: 6. CDR1 and CDR2 from the germline V gene are SGHAT and FQDESV (reference sequence). The CDR3 is made up of 16 amino acids. This clonotype was recorded a few times. Antigen specificity is unknown.

The TCR originated in a man aged 18 to 30 in good health. The sample was blood. V and J are TRBV11-1 and TRBJ2-7; 7 bases align to TRBD1. The CDR3 sequence is CASSLEGTDISYEQYF. The CDR3 bases are TGTGCCAGCAGCTTAGAAGGGACAGATATCTCCTACGAGCAGTACTTC.